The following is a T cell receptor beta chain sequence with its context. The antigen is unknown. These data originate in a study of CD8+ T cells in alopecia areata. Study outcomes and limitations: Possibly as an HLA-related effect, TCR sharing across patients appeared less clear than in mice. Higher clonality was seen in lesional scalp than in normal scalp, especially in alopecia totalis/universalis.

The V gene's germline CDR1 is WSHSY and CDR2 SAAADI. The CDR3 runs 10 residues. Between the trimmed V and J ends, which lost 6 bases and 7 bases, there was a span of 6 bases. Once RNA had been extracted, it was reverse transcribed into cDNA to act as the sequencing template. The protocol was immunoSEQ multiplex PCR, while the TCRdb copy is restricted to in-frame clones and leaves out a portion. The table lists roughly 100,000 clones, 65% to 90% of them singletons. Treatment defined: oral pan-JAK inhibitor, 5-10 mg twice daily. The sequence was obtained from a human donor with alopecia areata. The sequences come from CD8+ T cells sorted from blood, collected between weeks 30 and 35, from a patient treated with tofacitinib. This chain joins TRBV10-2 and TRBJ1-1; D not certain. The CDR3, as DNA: TGCGCCAGCAGAGAAGGTGAAGCTTTCTTT. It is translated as CASREGEAFF.